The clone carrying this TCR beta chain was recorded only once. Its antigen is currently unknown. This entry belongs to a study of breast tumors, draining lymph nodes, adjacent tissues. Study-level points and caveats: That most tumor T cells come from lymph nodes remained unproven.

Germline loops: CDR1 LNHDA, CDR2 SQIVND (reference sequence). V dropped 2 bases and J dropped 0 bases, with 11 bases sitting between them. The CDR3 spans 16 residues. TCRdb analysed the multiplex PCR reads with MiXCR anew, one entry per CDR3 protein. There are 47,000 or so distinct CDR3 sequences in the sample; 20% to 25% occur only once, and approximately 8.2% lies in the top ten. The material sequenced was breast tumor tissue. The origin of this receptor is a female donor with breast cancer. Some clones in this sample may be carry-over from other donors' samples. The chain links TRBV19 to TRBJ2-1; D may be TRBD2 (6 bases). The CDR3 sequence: CASSISWGVSYNEQFF. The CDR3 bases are TGTGCCAGTAGTATATCGTGGGGGGTCTCCTACAATGAGCAGTTCTTC.